This TCR beta chain is from a study of T cell clonotyping in hematopoietic cell transplantation. General observations from the study: Broader posttransplant TCR repertoire diversity was predicted by graft donor and pretransplant recipient Inverse Simpson Index values. After transplant, recipient diversity fell while pathologically expanded clonotypes grew through day 180.

Libraries were prepared by immunoSEQ multiplex PCR; TCRdb keeps only in-frame clonotypes and omits some of them. The table includes about 36,000 clones, over 80% detected once. This clone was seen a handful of times. Its antigen is unidentified. This CDR3 is 14 amino acids long. The junction had 3 bases not matched to a gene; V was cut back by 3 bases and J by 0 bases. Germline CDR1 SGHRS, CDR2 YFSETQ. The TCR comes from a woman aged 35 to 49 in good health. Some clones in this sample may be carry-over from other donors' samples. Sequencing was performed on peripheral blood mononuclear cells. The chain uses TRBV5-1 and TRBJ2-7, with TRBD1 matching 7 bases. The CDR3 region has the DNA TGCGCCAGCAGCTCCACAGGGGCCTCCTACGAGCAGTACTTC. It is translated as CASSSTGASYEQYF.